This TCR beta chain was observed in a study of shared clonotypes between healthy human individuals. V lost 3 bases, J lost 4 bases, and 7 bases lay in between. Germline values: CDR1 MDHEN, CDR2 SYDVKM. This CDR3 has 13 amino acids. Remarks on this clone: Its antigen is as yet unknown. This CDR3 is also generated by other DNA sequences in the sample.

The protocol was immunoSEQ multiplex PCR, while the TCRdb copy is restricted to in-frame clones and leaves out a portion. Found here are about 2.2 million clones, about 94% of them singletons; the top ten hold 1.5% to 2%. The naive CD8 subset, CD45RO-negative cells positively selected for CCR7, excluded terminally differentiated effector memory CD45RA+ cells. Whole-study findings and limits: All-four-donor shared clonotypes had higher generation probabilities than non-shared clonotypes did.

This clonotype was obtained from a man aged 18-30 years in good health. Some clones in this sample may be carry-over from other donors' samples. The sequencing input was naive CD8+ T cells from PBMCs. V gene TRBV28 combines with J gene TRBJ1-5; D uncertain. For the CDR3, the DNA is TGTGCCAGCAGTTTGCTAGAAAATCAGCCCCAGCATTTT. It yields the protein CASSLLENQPQHF. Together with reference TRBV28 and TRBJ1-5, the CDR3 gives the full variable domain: DVKVTQSSRYLVKRTGEKVFLECVQDMDHENMFWYRQDPGLGLRLIYFSYDVKMKEKGDIPEGYSVSREKKERFSLILESASTNQTSMYLCASSLLENQPQHFGDGTRLSIL.